Each of the 32 T cell receptor beta chains below was sequenced from the same sample in a study of cytomegalovirus exposure and HLA in healthy donors. PCR amplification relied on 60 Vbeta primers (plus 13 Jbeta primers). Libraries were prepared by immunoSEQ multiplex PCR; TCRdb keeps only in-frame clonotypes and omits some of them. The table shows 150,000 to 200,000 clones, with roughly three quarters occurring only once. Sequencing used PBMCs. The receptors were gathered from a woman in her 40s in good health and CMV-seropositive.

V and J are TRBV29-1 and TRBJ1-2, with TRBD1 identical over 7 bases. Trimming removed 7 bases from V and 4 bases from J; junction bases left unmatched: 3. The germline V gene has CDR1 SQVTM and CDR2 ANQGSEA. The CDR3 spans 11 residues. Here the CDR3 reads CSAWDSYGYTF. The CDR3 DNA is TGCAGCGCCTGGGACAGCTATGGCTACACCTTC.

The chain couples TRBV5-6 to TRBJ2-3; weak D call: TRBD1 (7 bases). Germline-derived CDR1 and CDR2 are SGHDT and YYEEEE. V was shortened by 2 bases and J by 2 bases, with 12 bases between the two germline ends. The CDR3 runs 15 residues. The CDR3: CASSFIRGDTDTQYF. The CDR3 DNA follows: TGTGCCAGCAGCTTCATCAGGGGGGACACAGATACGCAGTATTTT. Filled out from reference TRBV5-6 and TRBJ2-3, the complete variable domain reads DAGVTQSPTHLIKTRGQQVTLRCSPKSGHDTVSWYQQALGQGPQFIFQYYEEEERQRGNFPDRFSGHQFPNYSSELNVNALLLGDSALYLCASSFIRGDTDTQYFGPGTRLTVL.

The chain is built from TRBV5-8 and TRBJ1-2; 9 bases line up with TRBD1. Losses at the gene ends were 2 bases for V and 8 bases for J; bases not matched to a gene: 16. The germline CDR1 and CDR2 sequences are SGHTS and YDEGEE. CDR3 length: 17 amino acids. CDR3 amino acids: CASSLKTGGAWGEGYTF. The DNA of the CDR3 is TGTGCCAGCAGCTTAAAAACAGGGGGCGCCTGGGGCGAGGGCTACACCTTC.

The chain uses TRBV5-1 and TRBJ2-1; D is ambiguous. From germline, CDR1 is SGHRS and CDR2 YFSETQ. The germline V and J ends were trimmed by 0 bases and 14 bases, with 15 bases remaining between them. The CDR3 has 13 residues. The DNA for the CDR3 is TGCGCCAGCAGCTTGGGAGACTCGCTTCTTGAGTTCTTC. It yields the protein CASSLGDSLLEFF. Using reference TRBV5-1 and TRBJ2-1 for the parts outside the CDR3, the full variable domain is KAGVTQTPRYLIKTRGQQVTLSCSPISGHRSVSWYQQTPGQGLQFLFEYFSETQRNKGNFPGRFSGRQFSNSRSEMNVSTLELGDSALYLCASSLGDSLLEFFGPGTRLTVL.

This clone showed up just once. The rearrangement joins TRBV2 to TRBJ1-4; 7 bases are a match to TRBD1. The J segment lost 7 bases and the V segment lost 4 bases, leaving 6 bases of the junction unmatched. The germline CDR1 and CDR2 sequences are SNHLY and FYNNEI. The CDR3 is 14 amino acids. CDR3 sequence: CASSGGRTGEKLFF. For the CDR3, the DNA is TGTGCCAGCAGTGGAGGGAGGACAGGTGAAAAACTGTTTTTT. Drawing the rest from reference TRBV2 and TRBJ1-4, the complete variable domain is EPEVTQTPSHQVTQMGQEVILRCVPISNHLYFYWYRQILGQKVEFLVSFYNNEISEKSEIFDDQFSVERPDGSNFTLKIRSTKLEDSAMYFCASSGGRTGEKLFFGSGTQLSVL.

V and J are TRBV6-1 and TRBJ1-6; 7 bases align to TRBD1. There are 15 residues in the CDR3. Looked up from germline, CDR1 is MNHNS and CDR2 is SASEGT. V gave up 3 bases and J gave up 8 bases; unmatched junction bases: 7. CDR3: CASSDQTGSYSPLHF. In nucleotides, the CDR3 is TGTGCCAGCAGTGACCAGACAGGGAGTTATTCACCCCTCCACTTT.

The chain uses TRBV7-9 and TRBJ1-4; D unclear. This CDR3 is built from 14 residues. Germline CDR1 is SEHNR and CDR2 is FQNEAQ (reference sequence). V lost 6 bases, J lost 7 bases, and 15 bases lay in between. The CDR3 loop is CASRTTGLGEKLFF. DNA of the CDR3: TGTGCCAGCAGAACAACGGGGTTGGGTGAAAAACTGTTTTTT. Looking up the rest from reference TRBV7-9 and TRBJ1-4 gives the full variable domain: DTGVSQNPRHKITKRGQNVTFRCDPISEHNRLYWYRQTLGQGPEFLTYFQNEAQLEKSRLLSDRFSAERPKGSFSTLEIQRTEQGDSAMYLCASRTTGLGEKLFFGSGTQLSVL.

The V and J genes are TRBV10-1 and TRBJ2-2; 8 bases are a match to TRBD1. The CDR3 covers 15 residues. Germline CDR1 reads WNHNN; CDR2 reads SYGVQD (reference sequence). Germline trimming cut 5 bases from V and 5 bases from J; bases unmatched to any gene: 7. CDR3 sequence reads: CASSKFRGRTGELFF. In DNA form, the CDR3 reads TGCGCCAGCAGTAAGTTCAGGGGGCGGACCGGGGAGCTGTTTTTT.

This CDR3 is CASSTTSPNRVGYF. The DNA for the CDR3 is TGTGCCAGCAGCACCACCTCCCCGAACAGGGTAGGATATTTT. The V and J genes are TRBV28 and TRBJ2-3; perhaps TRBD1 as D (6 bases). This CDR3 comprises 14 residues. V lost 6 bases and J 15 bases, leaving 25 bases between the germline ends. Germline V gene data show CDR1 as MDHEN and CDR2 as SYDVKM.

The chain joins TRBV5-1 to TRBJ2-5, with a possible D match to TRBD1 (5 bases). The length of the CDR3 is 14 residues. The V end lost 1 base, the J end lost 5 bases, and 12 bases lay between the germline ends. The germline gives CDR1 SGHRS, CDR2 YFSETQ. The CDR3 region is CASSLTGFGETQYF. DNA for the CDR3: TGCGCCAGCAGCTTGACAGGCTTCGGGGAGACCCAGTACTTC.

The chain recombines TRBV5-6 with TRBJ2-7; 9 bases fit TRBD1. This CDR3 comprises 14 residues. Trimming at V came to 5 bases and at J to 1 base, leaving 4 bases not matched to a gene. Germline lookup yields CDR1 SGHDT and CDR2 YYEEEE. The CDR3 reads CASRDRGISYEQYF. The DNA for the CDR3 is TGTGCCAGCAGGGACAGGGGAATATCCTACGAGCAGTACTTC.

V is TRBV5-1 and J is TRBJ1-1; 8 nucleotides match TRBD1. V was clipped by 0 bases and J by 8 bases; unmatched bases: 9. Germline loops: CDR1 SGHRS, CDR2 YFSETQ. There are 15 residues in the CDR3. The CDR3 nucleotides are TGCGCCAGCAGCTTGGGGGACAGGCGCGGGGAGGAAGCTTTCTTT. Translation gives CASSLGDRRGEEAFF. The whole variable domain, filled in from reference TRBV5-1 and TRBJ1-1, reads KAGVTQTPRYLIKTRGQQVTLSCSPISGHRSVSWYQQTPGQGLQFLFEYFSETQRNKGNFPGRFSGRQFSNSRSEMNVSTLELGDSALYLCASSLGDRRGEEAFFGQGTRLTVV.

The rearrangement joins TRBV5-1 to TRBJ1-6, with D perhaps TRBD1 (6 bases). Germline V gene data show CDR1 as SGHRS and CDR2 as YFSETQ. V shed 4 bases and J shed 11 bases, with 16 bases lying between them. This CDR3 is built from 14 residues. The CDR3 protein is CASSLDRTTPPLHF. CDR3 in DNA: TGCGCCAGCAGCCTGGACAGAACAACACCACCCCTCCACTTT.

The V and J genes are TRBV5-8 and TRBJ2-2, with D possibly TRBD2 on 5 matching bases. The CDR3 extends over 15 amino acids. Between the trimmed V and J ends, which lost 1 base and 2 bases, there was a span of 9 bases. Germline-derived CDR1 and CDR2 are SGHTS and YDEGEE. CDR3 bases: TGTGCCAGCAGCTTGCCCGGGATAAACACCGGGGAGCTGTTTTTT. It codes for CASSLPGINTGELFF.

V and J are TRBV5-4 and TRBJ2-7; 7 bases match TRBD1. V shed 5 bases, J shed 2 bases, and the junction held 10 bases outside the gene matches. There are 15 residues in the CDR3. The germline CDR1 and CDR2 sequences are SGHNT and YYREEE (reference sequence). DNA for the CDR3: TGTGCCAGCAGGGCCGGGACAGACACTCCCTACGAGCAGTACTTC. Translating gives CASRAGTDTPYEQYF. Variable domain in full (rest from reference TRBV5-4 and TRBJ2-7): ETGVTQSPTHLIKTRGQQVTLRCSSQSGHNTVSWYQQALGQGPQFIFQYYREEENGRGNFPPRFSGLQFPNYSSELNVNALELDDSALYLCASRAGTDTPYEQYFGPGTRLTVT.

The chain carries TRBV7-6 and TRBJ2-1, with D possibly being TRBD2 (5 bases). Trimming pared 6 bases from V and 1 base from J, leaving 10 bases between. Germline V gives CDR1 SGHVS, CDR2 FNYEAQ. The CDR3 sequence is 14 residues long. CDR3 coding DNA: TGTGCCAGCAGTCCTGCGGGTTCCTACAATGAGCAGTTCTTC. This codes for CASSPAGSYNEQFF.

The chain links TRBV4-3 to TRBJ1-4; a possible D gene is TRBD1 (6 bases). Germline assignment: CDR1 LGHNA and CDR2 YSLEER. With 4 bases removed from V and 0 bases from J, the gap between germline ends came to 18 bases. This CDR3 is 18 amino acids long. The CDR3, as DNA: TGCGCCAGCAGCCGAGAACAGGGCGGGGGTGCAACTAATGAAAAACTGTTTTTT. Translated, it gives CASSREQGGGATNEKLFF.

The chain combines TRBV2 with TRBJ2-5; possibly TRBD2 for D (6 bases). The CDR3 runs 16 residues. CDR1 and CDR2 from the germline V gene are SNHLY and FYNNEI. V lost 7 bases and J lost 1, with 19 bases in between. CDR3 nucleotide sequence: TGTGCCAGCAATAGTCCGGGACTGGGCCGCCAAGAGACCCAGTACTTC. Protein: CASNSPGLGRQETQYF.

The rearrangement links TRBV27 to TRBJ1-1, with D hard to call. Germline assignment: CDR1 MNHEY and CDR2 SMNVEV (reference sequence). The CDR3 totals 14 residues. V was shortened by 2 bases and J by 2 bases, with 9 bases between the two germline ends. Written as DNA, the CDR3 is TGTGCCAGCAGTTTACTAAAAACCAACACTGAAGCTTTCTTT. Its protein is CASSLLKTNTEAFF.

This chain connects TRBV30 to TRBJ1-3; possibly TRBD1 for D (5 bases). V lost 6 bases and J 2 bases, leaving 8 bases between the germline ends. The CDR3 has 12 amino acids. CDR1 is GTSNPN, CDR2 SVGIG, per germline (reference sequence). Written as DNA, the CDR3 is TGTGCCTGTACAGGTACTGGAAACACCATATATTTT. Encoded protein: CACTGTGNTIYF. Full variable domain (missing parts from reference TRBV30 and TRBJ1-3): SQTIHQWPATLVQPVGSPLSLECTVEGTSNPNLYWYRQAAGRGLQLLFYSVGIGQISSEVPQNLSASRPQDRQFILSSKKLLLSDSGFYLCACTGTGNTIYFGEGSWLTVV.

The CDR3 reads CASSALSGGVDTQYF. In DNA, the CDR3 is TGTGCCAGCAGCGCCCTTAGTGGGGGGGTGGATACGCAGTATTTT. V is TRBV7-6 and J is TRBJ2-3; 7 positions agree with TRBD2. Germline assignment: CDR1 SGHVS and CDR2 FNYEAQ. The CDR3 covers 15 residues. V shed 5 bases and J 6 bases; nucleotides not matched to a gene: 11.

In this sample, this clone turned up a few times. The chain joins TRBV6-5 to TRBJ2-2; D remains unclear. This CDR3 has 14 amino acids. From germline, CDR1 is MNHEY and CDR2 SVGAGI. V shed 0 bases and J shed 5 bases, with 7 bases lying between them. The CDR3 bases are TGTGCCAGCAGTTACTCTAGGAGTACCGGGGAGCTGTTTTTT. As protein: CASSYSRSTGELFF.

This clone showed up just once. The CDR3 DNA reads TGTGCCAGTAGTATAGATCGTAACTACGAGCAGTACTTC. It translates to CASSIDRNYEQYF. This rearrangement joins TRBV19 to TRBJ2-7; no reliable D call. The CDR3 spans 13 residues. Germline-derived CDR1 and CDR2 are LNHDA and SQIVND (reference sequence). The ends were cut back, 0 bases at V and 3 bases at J, with 6 bases in the middle. The variable domain in full, completed from reference TRBV19 and TRBJ2-7, reads DGGITQSPKYLFRKEGQNVTLSCEQNLNHDAMYWYRQDPGQGLRLIYYSQIVNDFQKGDIAEGYSVSREKKESFPLTVTSAQKNPTAFYLCASSIDRNYEQYFGPGTRLTVT.

This clone was recorded once. J is TRBJ1-2 and V is TRBV5-1, with a tentative D call TRBD1 (5 bases). The CDR3 is made up of 17 amino acids. Trimming removed 3 bases from V and 3 bases from J, with 21 bases in between. Per germline, CDR1 SGHRS and CDR2 YFSETQ. The CDR3 reads CASSWAGVGQGDYGYTF. CDR3 sequence (DNA): TGCGCCAGCAGCTGGGCGGGAGTTGGGCAGGGTGACTATGGCTACACCTTC.

The chain carries TRBV19 and TRBJ2-4; 16 nucleotides agree with TRBD2. With 4 bases clipped from V and 0 bases from J, the junction kept 3 bases outside the gene matches. Germline V gives CDR1 LNHDA, CDR2 SQIVND (reference sequence). The CDR3 consists of 18 residues. The DNA of the CDR3 is TGTGCCAGTAGTACGGGACTAGCGGGGGGGTTAGCCAAAAACATTCAGTACTTC. This sequence encodes CASSTGLAGGLAKNIQYF.

The chain carries TRBV4-3 and TRBJ2-7, with TRBD1 identical over 8 bases. After removal of 4 bases from V and 4 bases from J, the junction contained 21 bases not matched to a gene. This CDR3 has 19 residues. The V gene's germline CDR1 is LGHNA and CDR2 YSLEER. CDR3 DNA: TGCGCCAGCAGCCGATATCGATCACAGGGGGGCCTAAGACTATACGAGCAGTACTTC. Its translation: CASSRYRSQGGLRLYEQYF.

V and J are TRBV30 and TRBJ2-3; TRBD1 matches 7 bases. This CDR3 has 11 amino acids. Per the germline V gene, CDR1 is GTSNPN and CDR2 is SVGIG (reference sequence). The V gene end was trimmed by 5 bases and the J gene end by 8 bases; junction bases not matched to a gene: 4. The CDR3: CAWEGAGTQYF. CDR3 DNA sequence: TGTGCCTGGGAGGGGGCGGGTACGCAGTATTTT.

V usage is TRBV11-1 and J usage is TRBJ2-5; 11 nucleotides match TRBD2. Germline-derived CDR1 and CDR2 are SGHAT and FQDESV (reference sequence). This CDR3 spans 15 amino acids. The V gene end was trimmed by 5 bases and the J gene end by 4 bases; junction bases not matched to a gene: 6. Written as DNA, the CDR3 is TGTGCCAGCAGCGTTAGCGGGGGGGCCAGAGAGACCCAGTACTTC. It is translated as CASSVSGGARETQYF.

This clone is a singleton in its sample. The chain recombines TRBV15 with TRBJ2-5; no clear D gene. Deletions cut 3 bases from V and 4 bases from J, with 3 bases between. The CDR3 has 11 residues. Germline values: CDR1 LNHNV, CDR2 YYDKDF (reference sequence). DNA of the CDR3: TGTGCCACCAGCAGCCGAGAGACCCAGTACTTC. As protein: CATSSRETQYF.

To note about this clone: A read error may produce the germline difference seen at one junction end. V is TRBV11-2 and J is TRBJ2-4; D might be TRBD2 (5 bases). The CDR3 runs 17 residues. Looked up from germline, CDR1 is SGHAT and CDR2 is FQNNGV. The CDR3 reads CASSLGSLWGAKNSQYF. In DNA form, the CDR3 reads TGTGCCAGCAGCCTCGGGTCCTTGTGGGGAGCCAAAAACAGTCAGTACTTC. The full variable domain, its missing parts supplied by reference TRBV11-2 and TRBJ2-4, is EAGVAQSPRYKIIEKRQSVAFWCNPISGHATLYWYQQILGQGPKLLIQFQNNGVVDDSQLPKDRFSAERLKGVDSTLKIQPAKLEDSAVYLCASSLGSLWGAKNSQYFGAGTRLSVL.

The gene calls are TRBV18 and TRBJ1-1, with D hard to call. The V end was cut by 2 bases, the J end by 4 bases, with 11 bases between. CDR1 and CDR2 from the germline V gene are KGHSH and LQKENI. CDR3 size: 14 residues. The CDR3 DNA reads as TGTGCCAGCTCACCAGAGGGAGCGGTCACTGAAGCTTTCTTT. This codes for CASSPEGAVTEAFF.

V and J are TRBV14 and TRBJ2-3; TRBD1 might be the D (6 bases). From germline, CDR1 is SGHDN and CDR2 FVKESK. V was cut by 2 bases and J by 3 bases, with 15 bases left in between. The CDR3 length is 16 residues. The CDR3 reads CASSQQTGGSTDTQYF. The CDR3 coding sequence is TGTGCCAGCAGCCAACAGACAGGAGGCTCAACAGATACGCAGTATTTT.